The 5 T cell receptor beta chains listed next were all sequenced from one sample in a study of control samples from healthy donors and cancer patients (TCRdb year 2020). The library was built by means of the immunoSEQ multiplex PCR assay. In TCRdb, the immuneACCESS table is reduced to in-frame sequences with V and J assigned. These tables do not hold every clone; where another copy was compared, an unresolved V gene accounts for under half, and the others remain unexplained. For this sample there are 120,000 to 150,000 clones; around 92% appear just once. The top ten hold roughly 3.2% of the sample. Sequenced sample: blood. The source of these receptors is a man younger than 40 in good health.

J is TRBJ2-1 and V is TRBV5-1; the D is unclear. Germline V gene lookup returns CDR1 SGHRS and CDR2 YFSETQ. The CDR3 is made up of 12 amino acids. V was shortened by 4 bases and J by 8 bases, with 10 bases between the two germline ends. CDR3 region: CASSVRTDEQFF. The CDR3 region has the DNA TGCGCCAGCAGCGTCCGTACAGATGAGCAGTTCTTC.

The V and J genes are TRBV28 and TRBJ1-2, with D perhaps TRBD1 (6 bases). Per germline, CDR1 MDHEN and CDR2 SYDVKM. V was clipped by 3 bases and J by 4 bases, with 18 bases between them. The CDR3 length is 16 residues. CDR3 loop: CASSFIPPGAAYGYTF. In DNA, the CDR3 is TGTGCCAGCAGTTTTATACCGCCGGGGGCTGCCTATGGCTACACCTTC.

The genes are TRBV12-3 or TRBV12-4 and TRBJ2-7; no reliable D call. V was cut by 3 bases and J by 7 bases, with 13 bases left in between. This CDR3 region has 13 residues. CDR3 amino acids: CASSFPGKREQYF. CDR3 nucleotide sequence: TGTGCCAGCAGTTTCCCAGGAAAAAGGGAGCAGTACTTC.

CDR3 bases: TGTGCCAGCAGCGTATTGGCAGCCACCTATGGCTACACCTTC. Amino acids: CASSVLAATYGYTF. The chain combines TRBV9 with TRBJ1-2; D unresolved. V lost 1 base and J lost 4, with 11 bases in between. CDR1 is SGDLS and CDR2 is YYNGEE in the germline V gene. This CDR3 comprises 14 residues.

V is TRBV4-1 and J is TRBJ1-1; the D gene is possibly TRBD1 (5 bases). V was cut by 4 bases and J by 1 base, with 13 bases left in between. There are 15 residues in the CDR3. Germline V gene lookup returns CDR1 MGHRA and CDR2 YSYEKL. The DNA of the CDR3 is TGCGCCAGCAGCCGTTCGGGGCAGCCGAACACTGAAGCTTTCTTT. Translation: CASSRSGQPNTEAFF.